The present TCR beta chain was sequenced within a study of blood T cell repertoires in COVID-19 (dated by TCRdb to 2019 to 2021). Background for the entire study: The collaborator samples originated in the United States, Italy and Spain and spanned the acute and convalescent phases of COVID-19. The prospective study material was composed of cDNA or gDNA derived from T cells, B-cell-depleted T cells, or PBMCs. The dataset comprised deeply sampled blood TCRbeta repertoires from subjects exposed to, actively infected with, or recovered from COVID-19. A freely available public database, intended as a resource for researchers studying the immune response to SARS-CoV-2, is where the repertoires were released. The samples were drawn from two sources: the first 160 participants of the ongoing ImmuneRACE study, and 950 to 1,500 subjects contributed by 6 global collaborators. The sample metadata nearly always contained a de-identified subject ID, COVID-19 status, age in years and sex. Where HLA class I and class II types were available, the types were taken from metadata supplied by the sample provider, not from assay-based typing.

Concerning this clone itself: Its binding antigen is unknown. Nothing much larger sits one base from this clone, and base qualities are not available.

In the germline V gene (reference sequence), CDR1 corresponds to PRHDT and CDR2 to FYEKMQ. The CDR3 measures 17 amino acids from cysteine to phenylalanine. Only the CDR3 region is kept as DNA, spanning 51 bases read in frame from base 1. V is pruned by 0 bases and J by 3 bases, leaving 9 bases of the junction without a gene match. Whole blood was collected in K2EDTA tubes by collaborating institutions according to the institutions' own protocols. For TCRbeta analysis, collaborators shipped samples as frozen whole blood, isolated PBMCs, or DNA extracted from either of those sample types. Broad study findings and their caveats: Clinical and demographic metadata were provided uncurated, with the amount varying by source and participant.

TCRbeta CDR3 regions were amplified from genomic DNA by means of the immunoSEQ Assay, a bias-controlled multiplex PCR. The original pipeline was this. The number of nucleated cells in each sample was estimated by amplification of reference gene primers within the assay. Sequence reads were collapsed and filtered to measure the absolute abundance of every unique TCRbeta CDR3 rearrangement. For each sample, productive Simpson clonality was calculated as the square root of Simpson's diversity index across productive rearrangements. As stored in TCRdb, this immuneACCESS dataset retains in-frame rearrangements with V and J assigned. A fraction of the clones does not appear; measured against another copy, unresolved V genes explain less than half of the discrepancy, and the remainder lacks a known reason. V and J calls and clone size come straight from that table; D and trimming were deduced from the DNA. The sample profile shows about 88,000 clones; roughly 90% of them were found once. Of the sample, 1.5% to 2% is held by the ten largest clones.

The specimen sequenced was peripheral blood. Recombination joined TRBV13 with TRBJ2-3; 7 central bases correspond to TRBD2. This receptor was obtained from a man in his fifties or sixties with acute or convalescent COVID-19. CDR3 protein: CASSLGRGEKETDTQYF. The nucleotides are TGTGCCAGCAGCTTAGGCCGGGGGGAGAAGGAGACAGATACGCAGTATTTT. Beyond the CDR3, the reference TRBV13 and TRBJ2-3 genes provide the residues; the full variable domain reads: AAGVIQSPRHLIKEKRETATLKCYPIPRHDTVYWYQQGPGQDPQFLISFYEKMQSDKGSIPDRFSAQQFSDYHSELNMSSLELGDSALYFCASSLGRGEKETDTQYFGPGTRLTVL.